The clone carrying this T cell receptor (beta chain) has a handful of counts. Its matching antigen is unknown. In making diagnoses, clinical symptoms, serum thyroxine and TRAb, thyroid ultrasound and orbital computed tomography were all used. Per the germline V gene, CDR1 is DFQATT and CDR2 is SNEGSKA (reference sequence). This CDR3 has 11 amino acids. Deletions cut 3 bases from V and 7 bases from J, with 10 bases between. Amplification of TCR beta CDR3 regions used RNA as the template. The study used the HTBI primer set for a first-round RT-PCR of the TCR CDR3. Each CDR3 protein gets one entry after TCRdb re-called the multiplex PCR reads with MiXCR. The sample includes about 420,000 distinct CDR3 sequences, roughly 15% seen only once; the top ten take 5.3%. This entry belongs to a study of T cells in Graves' hyperthyroidism and ophthalmopathy. Study details: Peripheral blood was taken when the disease was first diagnosed, before any treatment began. General study results and limits: Blood shared most expanded thyroid clonotypes above 0.001.

The V gene is TRBV20-1, the J gene TRBJ2-7; perhaps D is TRBD1 or TRBD2 (5 bases each). The specimen sequenced was blood. The sequence derives from a woman aged 18-29 years with Graves' hyperthyroidism. The CDR3 bases are TGCAGTGCTAGGGGGGTAGAGGAGCAGTACTTC. Its translation is CSARGVEEQYF.